Below are 9 T cell receptor beta chains sequenced from a single sample in a study of T cell responses to AZD1222 COVID-19 vaccine. Some clones are missing from TCRdb's copy, which holds only in-frame ones; the method was immunoSEQ multiplex PCR. The sample consists of about 93,000 clones, over 75% of them appearing once. Source: peripheral blood, taken 28 days after the second AZD1222 dose. These receptor sequences come from an adult who received the AZD1222 COVID-19 vaccine.

The chain combines TRBV19 with TRBJ1-3, with D possibly matching TRBD1 (5 bases). The length of the CDR3 is 15 residues. Trimming removed 4 bases from V and 4 bases from J, with 14 bases in between. Germline loops: CDR1 LNHDA, CDR2 SQIVND (reference sequence). As DNA, the CDR3 is TGTGCCAGTAGTACACGCAGGACAATCGGAAACACCATATATTTT. Its protein product is CASSTRRTIGNTIYF.

The chain is built from TRBV19 and TRBJ1-5, with a tentative D call TRBD1 (6 bases). CDR1 and CDR2 from the germline V gene are LNHDA and SQIVND (reference sequence). V lost 5 bases and J 4 bases, leaving 18 bases between the germline ends. The CDR3 has 16 amino acids. The CDR3 here is CASSPRYGQGNQPQHF. In DNA, the CDR3 is TGTGCCAGTAGTCCCAGGTACGGGCAGGGGAATCAGCCCCAGCATTTT.

CDR3 nucleotides: TGTGCCAGCTCACCAGCTCACACAGGGGTTAACACCGGGGAGCTGTTTTTT. It codes for CASSPAHTGVNTGELFF. The chain couples TRBV18 to TRBJ2-2; 7 positions match TRBD1. The J segment lost 2 bases and the V segment lost 2 bases, leaving 8 bases of the junction unmatched. This CDR3 comprises 17 residues. Germline values: CDR1 KGHSH, CDR2 LQKENI.

The CDR3 protein is CASRDRPGVEKLFF. The DNA for the CDR3 is TGTGCCAGCAGGGACCGGCCAGGGGTTGAAAAACTGTTTTTT. V is TRBV2 and J is TRBJ1-4, with TRBD1 as a possible D gene (6 bases). The germline V gene encodes CDR1 SNHLY and CDR2 FYNNEI. Trimming pared 6 bases from V and 7 bases from J, leaving 15 bases between. This CDR3 contains 14 residues.

The rearrangement joins TRBV12-3 or TRBV12-4 to TRBJ1-1, with D perhaps TRBD1 (5 bases). The CDR3 spans 13 residues. Trimming took off 4 bases at V and 1 base at J, with 7 bases between the two ends. Here the CDR3 reads CASSSTGNTEAFF. The CDR3 nucleotides are TGTGCCAGCAGTTCCACAGGGAACACTGAAGCTTTCTTT.

This clone is a singleton in its sample. V and J are TRBV30 and TRBJ1-2; the D gene is possibly TRBD1 (6 bases). V lost 2 bases and J lost 7, with 11 bases in between. This CDR3 is 12 amino acids long. CDR1 is GTSNPN, CDR2 SVGIG, per germline (reference sequence). The CDR3 sequence is CAWSPTGIGYTF. The DNA of the CDR3 is TGTGCCTGGAGTCCCACAGGGATTGGCTACACCTTC.

The chain recombines TRBV29-1 with TRBJ2-3, with D uncertain. CDR1 is SQVTM, CDR2 ANQGSEA, per germline. The V gene lost 0 bases and the J gene lost 0 bases, with 10 bases spanning the gap. This CDR3 is built from 15 residues. CDR3 DNA sequence: TGCAGCGTTGAAGACCCCTGGGCTAGCACAGATACGCAGTATTTT. Residues: CSVEDPWASTDTQYF.

The chain links TRBV28 to TRBJ1-2; unclear D gene. CDR1 is MDHEN and CDR2 is SYDVKM in the germline V gene. The CDR3 is 12 residues long. The V end lost 3 bases, the J end lost 8 bases, and 10 bases lay between the germline ends. This CDR3 is CASSFLDRGYTF. Written as DNA, the CDR3 is TGTGCCAGCAGTTTCCTCGACCGGGGCTACACCTTC.

The rearrangement joins TRBV27 to TRBJ1-6; 7 bases align to TRBD1. The CDR3 is 14 amino acids. With V trimmed by 3 bases and J by 9 bases, 5 bases remained unmatched. CDR1 is MNHEY and CDR2 is SMNVEV in the germline V gene (reference sequence). The CDR3 here is CASSLTGTLSPLHF. CDR3 DNA sequence: TGTGCCAGCAGTTTGACAGGGACACTTTCACCCCTCCACTTT.